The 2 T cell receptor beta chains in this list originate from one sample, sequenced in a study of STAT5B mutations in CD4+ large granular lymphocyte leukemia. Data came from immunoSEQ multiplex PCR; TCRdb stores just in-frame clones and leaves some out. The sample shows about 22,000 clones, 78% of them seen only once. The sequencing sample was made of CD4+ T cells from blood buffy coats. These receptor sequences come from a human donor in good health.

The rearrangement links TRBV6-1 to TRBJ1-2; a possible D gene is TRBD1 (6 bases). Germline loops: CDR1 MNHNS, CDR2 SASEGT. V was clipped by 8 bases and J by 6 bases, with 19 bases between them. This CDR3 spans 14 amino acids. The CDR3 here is CASVWGQGGDGYTF. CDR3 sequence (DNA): TGTGCCAGCGTGTGGGGACAAGGGGGGGATGGCTACACCTTC.

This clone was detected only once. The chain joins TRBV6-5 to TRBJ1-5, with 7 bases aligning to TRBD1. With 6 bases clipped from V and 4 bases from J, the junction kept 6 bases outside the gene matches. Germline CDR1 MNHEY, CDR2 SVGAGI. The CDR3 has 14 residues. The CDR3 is CASSRPGGNQPQHF. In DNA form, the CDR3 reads TGTGCCAGCAGCCGTCCAGGGGGTAATCAGCCCCAGCATTTT.